The subject of this entry is one TCR beta chain. RNA totalling roughly 0.45 to 1 ug underwent reverse transcription with random hexamers. TCRdb used MiXCR to reprocess the immunoSEQ multiplex PCR reads, holding one entry per CDR3 protein. This sample has some 300,000 distinct CDR3 sequences, with approximately 91% found just once. This record belongs to a study of CD8 T cells in Susac syndrome. TCR beta was sequenced from blood CD8+ and CD4+ T cells. Isolation of CD8+ and CD4+ T cells was performed negatively, whereas enrichment of TEMRA cells was done by FACS. Specimen: CD8+ T cells from PBMCs. The receptor's source is a human donor with multiple sclerosis.

In DNA form, the CDR3 reads TGCAGCGGCCCGGGAATCGGATCTGGGGCCAACGTCCTGACTTTC. This translates into CSGPGIGSGANVLTF. The rearrangement joins TRBV29-1 to TRBJ2-6; D possibly corresponds to TRBD2 (5 bases). There are 15 residues in the CDR3. Trimming left V 7 bases short and J 1 base short, with 14 bases between. CDR1 and CDR2 (germline): SQVTM, ANQGSEA.